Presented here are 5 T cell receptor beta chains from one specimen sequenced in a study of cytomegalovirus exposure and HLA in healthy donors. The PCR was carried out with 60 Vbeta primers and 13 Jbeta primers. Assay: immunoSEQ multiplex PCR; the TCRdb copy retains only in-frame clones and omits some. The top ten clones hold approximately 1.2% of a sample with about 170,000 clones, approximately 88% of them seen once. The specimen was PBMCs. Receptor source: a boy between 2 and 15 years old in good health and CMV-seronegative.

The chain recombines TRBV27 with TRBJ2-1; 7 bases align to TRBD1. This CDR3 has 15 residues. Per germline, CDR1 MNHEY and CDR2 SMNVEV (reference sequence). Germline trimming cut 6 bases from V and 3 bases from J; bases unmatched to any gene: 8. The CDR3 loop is CASRPGDSNYNEQFF. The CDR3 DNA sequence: TGTGCCAGCAGACCCGGGGACAGTAACTACAATGAGCAGTTCTTC.

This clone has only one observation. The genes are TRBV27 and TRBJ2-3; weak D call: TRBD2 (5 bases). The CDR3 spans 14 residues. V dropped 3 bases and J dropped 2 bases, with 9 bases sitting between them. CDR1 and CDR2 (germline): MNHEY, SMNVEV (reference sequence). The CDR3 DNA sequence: TGTGCCAGCAGTTTTAGAGGGATCACAGATACGCAGTATTTT. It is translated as CASSFRGITDTQYF.

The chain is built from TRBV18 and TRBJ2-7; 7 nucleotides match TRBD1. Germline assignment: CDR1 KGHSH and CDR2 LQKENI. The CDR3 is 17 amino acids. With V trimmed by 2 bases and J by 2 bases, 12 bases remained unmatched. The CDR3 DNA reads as TGTGCCAGCTCACCAGGCGCGGGCAGGGGGTTAACCTACGAGCAGTACTTC. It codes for CASSPGAGRGLTYEQYF.

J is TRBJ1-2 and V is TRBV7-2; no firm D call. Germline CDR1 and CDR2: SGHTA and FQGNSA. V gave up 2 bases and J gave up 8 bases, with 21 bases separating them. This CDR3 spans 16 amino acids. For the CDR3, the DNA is TGTGCCAGCAGCTTAAGGTCAACAGAAAGTGTGGTAGGCTACACCTTC. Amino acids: CASSLRSTESVVGYTF.

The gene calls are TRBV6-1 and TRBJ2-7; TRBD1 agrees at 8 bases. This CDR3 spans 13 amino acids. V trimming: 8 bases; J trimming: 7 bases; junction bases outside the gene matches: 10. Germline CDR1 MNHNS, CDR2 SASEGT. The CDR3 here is CASRGRGPREQYF. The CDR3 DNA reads TGTGCCAGCCGGGGCAGGGGGCCGAGGGAGCAGTACTTC.